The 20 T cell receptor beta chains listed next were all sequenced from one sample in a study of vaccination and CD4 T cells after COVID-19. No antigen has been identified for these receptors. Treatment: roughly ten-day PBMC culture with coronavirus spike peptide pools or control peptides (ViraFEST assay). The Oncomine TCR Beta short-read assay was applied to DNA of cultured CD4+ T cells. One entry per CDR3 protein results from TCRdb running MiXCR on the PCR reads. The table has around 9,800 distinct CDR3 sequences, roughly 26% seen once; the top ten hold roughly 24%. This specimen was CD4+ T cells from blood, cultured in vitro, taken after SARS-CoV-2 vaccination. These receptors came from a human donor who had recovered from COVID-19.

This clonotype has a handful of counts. CDR3 DNA: TGTGCCAGCAGCTTAGACCGCGGGGGGGAACACAATGAGCAGTTCTTC. It translates to CASSLDRGGEHNEQFF. This chain uses TRBV7-2 with TRBJ2-1; 9 bases align to TRBD2. Looked up from germline, CDR1 is SGHTA and CDR2 is FQGNSA. J gave up 5 bases and V 1 base, and 6 bases lay outside the gene matches. The CDR3 loop spans 16 amino acids.

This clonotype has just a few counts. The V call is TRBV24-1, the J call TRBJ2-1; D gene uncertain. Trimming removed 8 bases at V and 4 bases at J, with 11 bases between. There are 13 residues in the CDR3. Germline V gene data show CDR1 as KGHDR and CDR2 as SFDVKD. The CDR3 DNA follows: TGTGCCACCACCGAAGCAGGTTACAATGAGCAGTTCTTC. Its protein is CATTEAGYNEQFF.

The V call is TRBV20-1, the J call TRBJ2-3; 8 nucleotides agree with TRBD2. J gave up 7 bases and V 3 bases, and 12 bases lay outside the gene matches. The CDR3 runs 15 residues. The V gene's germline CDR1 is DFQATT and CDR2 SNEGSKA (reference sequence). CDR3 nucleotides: TGCAGTGCTAGGACCCCCCTGCGGGAGGTTAATACGCAGTATTTT. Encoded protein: CSARTPLREVNTQYF.

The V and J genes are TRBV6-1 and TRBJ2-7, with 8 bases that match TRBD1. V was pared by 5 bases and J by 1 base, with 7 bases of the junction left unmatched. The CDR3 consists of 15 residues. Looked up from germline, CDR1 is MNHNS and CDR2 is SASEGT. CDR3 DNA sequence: TGTGCCAGCAGTCGGACAGGGTATGGTTCCTACGAGCAGTACTTC. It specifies CASSRTGYGSYEQYF.

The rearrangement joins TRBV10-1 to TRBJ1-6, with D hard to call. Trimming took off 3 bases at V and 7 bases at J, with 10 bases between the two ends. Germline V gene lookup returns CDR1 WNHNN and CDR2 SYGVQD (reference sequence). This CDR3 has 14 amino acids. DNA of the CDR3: TGCGCCAGCAGTGAATCTTCCCGCAATTCACCCCTCCACTTT. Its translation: CASSESSRNSPLHF.

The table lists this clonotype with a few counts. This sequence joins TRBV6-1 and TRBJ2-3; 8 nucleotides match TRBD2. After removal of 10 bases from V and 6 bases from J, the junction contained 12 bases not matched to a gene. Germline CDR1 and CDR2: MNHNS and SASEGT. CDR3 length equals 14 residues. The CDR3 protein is CATRTAGGRDTQYF. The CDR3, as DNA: TGTGCCACACGGACGGCGGGGGGCAGGGATACGCAGTATTTT.

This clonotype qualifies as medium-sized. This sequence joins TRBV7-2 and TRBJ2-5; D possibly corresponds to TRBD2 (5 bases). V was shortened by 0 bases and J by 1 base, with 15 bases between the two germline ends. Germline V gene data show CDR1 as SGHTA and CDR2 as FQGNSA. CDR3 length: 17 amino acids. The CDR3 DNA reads TGTGCCAGCAGCTTAGCTTACGCGTGGGAGAGCCAAGAGACCCAGTACTTC. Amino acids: CASSLAYAWESQETQYF.

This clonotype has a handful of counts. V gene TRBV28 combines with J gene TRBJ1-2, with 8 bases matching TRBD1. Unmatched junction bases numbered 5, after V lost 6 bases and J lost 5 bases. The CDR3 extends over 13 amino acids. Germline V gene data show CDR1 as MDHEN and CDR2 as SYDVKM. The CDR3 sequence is CASRSGQDYGYTF. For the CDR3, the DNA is TGTGCCAGCAGGTCGGGACAGGATTATGGCTACACCTTC.

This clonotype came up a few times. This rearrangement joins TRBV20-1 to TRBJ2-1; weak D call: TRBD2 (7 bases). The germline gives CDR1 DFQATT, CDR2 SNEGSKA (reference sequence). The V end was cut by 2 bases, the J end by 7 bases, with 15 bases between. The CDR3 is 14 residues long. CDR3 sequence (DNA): TGCAGTGCTAGAAGGGGGGGTCCCGGGAATGAGCAGTTCTTC. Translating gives CSARRGGPGNEQFF.

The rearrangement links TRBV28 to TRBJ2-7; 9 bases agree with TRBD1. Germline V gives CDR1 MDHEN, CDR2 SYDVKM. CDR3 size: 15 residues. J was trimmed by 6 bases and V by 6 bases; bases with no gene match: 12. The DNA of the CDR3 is TGTGCCAGCAGCCAAGGGACAGGGTCTCTCTGCGAGCAGTACTTC. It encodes CASSQGTGSLCEQYF.

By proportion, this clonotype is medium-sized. The CDR3 DNA sequence: TGCAGTGCTAGATCGCGGACAGGAGAAGGCTACACCTTC. Its translation is CSARSRTGEGYTF. The chain joins TRBV20-1 to TRBJ1-2; 7 bases map to TRBD1. The ends lost 2 bases at V and 8 bases at J; junction bases unmatched: 8. Germline assignment: CDR1 DFQATT and CDR2 SNEGSKA (reference sequence). This CDR3 has 13 amino acids.

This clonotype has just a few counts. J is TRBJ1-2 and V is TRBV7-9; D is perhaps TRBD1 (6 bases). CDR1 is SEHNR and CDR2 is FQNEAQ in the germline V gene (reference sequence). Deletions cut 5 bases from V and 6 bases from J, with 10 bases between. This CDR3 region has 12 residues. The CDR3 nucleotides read TGTGCCAGCAGCCCCAGACAGGATGGCTACACCTTC. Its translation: CASSPRQDGYTF.

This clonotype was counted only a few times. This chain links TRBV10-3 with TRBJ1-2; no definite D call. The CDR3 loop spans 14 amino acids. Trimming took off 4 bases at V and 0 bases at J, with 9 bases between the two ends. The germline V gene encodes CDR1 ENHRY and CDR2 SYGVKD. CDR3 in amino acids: CAISGVSANYGYTF. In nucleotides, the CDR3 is TGTGCCATCAGTGGAGTCAGCGCTAACTATGGCTACACCTTC.

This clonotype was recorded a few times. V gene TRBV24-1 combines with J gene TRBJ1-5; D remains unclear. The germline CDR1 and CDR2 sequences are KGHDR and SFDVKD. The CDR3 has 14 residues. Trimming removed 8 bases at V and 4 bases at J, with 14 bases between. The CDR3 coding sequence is TGTGCCACCAAAGGCCCTGGGCGGAATCAGCCCCAGCATTTT. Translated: CATKGPGRNQPQHF.

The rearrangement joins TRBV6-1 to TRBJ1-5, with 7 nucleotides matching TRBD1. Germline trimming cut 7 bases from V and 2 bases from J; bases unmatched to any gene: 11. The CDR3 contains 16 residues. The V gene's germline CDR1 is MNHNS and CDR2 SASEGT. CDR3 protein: CASTFGRGLGNQPQHF. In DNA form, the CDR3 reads TGTGCCAGCACCTTCGGGAGGGGGCTGGGCAATCAGCCCCAGCATTTT.

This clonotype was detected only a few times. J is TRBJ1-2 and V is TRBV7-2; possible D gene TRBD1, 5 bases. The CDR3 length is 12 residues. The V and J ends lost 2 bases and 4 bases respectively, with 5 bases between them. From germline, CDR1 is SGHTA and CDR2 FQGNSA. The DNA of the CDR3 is TGTGCCAGCAGCTTACAGGGCTATGGCTACACCTTC. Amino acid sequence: CASSLQGYGYTF.

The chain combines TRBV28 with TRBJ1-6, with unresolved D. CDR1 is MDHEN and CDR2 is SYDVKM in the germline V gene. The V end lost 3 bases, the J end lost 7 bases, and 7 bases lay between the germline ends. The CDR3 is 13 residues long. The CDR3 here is CASSFDGNSPLHF. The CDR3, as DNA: TGTGCCAGCAGTTTCGATGGAAATTCACCCCTCCACTTT.

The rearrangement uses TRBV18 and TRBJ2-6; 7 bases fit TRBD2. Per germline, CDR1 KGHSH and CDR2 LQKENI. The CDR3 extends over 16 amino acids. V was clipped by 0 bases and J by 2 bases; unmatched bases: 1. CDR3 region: CASSPPGGTGANVLTF. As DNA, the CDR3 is TGTGCCAGCTCACCACCGGGGGGGACTGGGGCCAACGTCCTGACTTTC.

The CDR3 DNA reads TGTGCCAGCACCGACGCGGGACAGGGGAACCACGGGGAGCTGTTTTTT. This translates into CASTDAGQGNHGELFF. V usage is TRBV28 and J usage is TRBJ2-2; 10 nucleotides align to TRBD1. CDR3 length: 16 amino acids. Germline values: CDR1 MDHEN, CDR2 SYDVKM. V lost 7 bases and J lost 7; bases outside the gene matches: 12. Full variable domain (missing parts from reference TRBV28 and TRBJ2-2): DVKVTQSSRYLVKRTGEKVFLECVQDMDHENMFWYRQDPGLGLRLIYFSYDVKMKEKGDIPEGYSVSREKKERFSLILESASTNQTSMYLCASTDAGQGNHGELFFGEGSRLTVL.

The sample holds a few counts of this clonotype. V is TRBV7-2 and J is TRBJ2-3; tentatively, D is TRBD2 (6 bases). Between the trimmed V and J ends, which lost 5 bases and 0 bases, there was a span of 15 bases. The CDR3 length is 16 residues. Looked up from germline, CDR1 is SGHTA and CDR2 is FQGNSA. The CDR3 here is CASSPLRGVSTDTQYF. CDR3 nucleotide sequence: TGTGCCAGCAGCCCCCTGCGGGGAGTTAGCACAGATACGCAGTATTTT.